The next 23 T cell receptor beta chains were all read from a single sample in a study of Graves' ophthalmopathy and Graves' hyperthyroidism. The authors amplified TCR beta CDR3 regions from RNA transcripts. The first round was an RT-PCR with HTBI primers, and the second round was a multiplex PCR. TCRdb itself ran the multiplex PCR reads through MiXCR, one entry per CDR3 protein. Of approximately 480,000 distinct CDR3 sequences in the sample, approximately 14% were seen once. The sample comprised blood. The source of these receptors is a woman aged 25-40 years with Graves' ophthalmopathy.

The chain recombines TRBV15 with TRBJ1-1; weak D call: TRBD1 (6 bases). The CDR3 is 16 residues long. Trimming took off 0 bases at V and 5 bases at J, with 16 bases between the two ends. CDR1 is LNHNV, CDR2 YYDKDF, per germline (reference sequence). Here the CDR3 reads CATSRERGGLGTEAFF. Written as DNA, the CDR3 is TGTGCCACCAGCAGAGAACGGGGGGGCCTGGGGACTGAAGCTTTCTTT.

This clonotype was detected ten times or more. J is TRBJ2-3 and V is TRBV5-1, with TRBD2 matching 11 bases. Germline lookup yields CDR1 SGHRS and CDR2 YFSETQ. With V trimmed by 5 bases and J by 5 bases, 4 bases remained unmatched. CDR3 length: 14 amino acids. The CDR3 here is CASSPGTSGDTQYF. CDR3 nucleotide sequence: TGCGCCAGCAGTCCCGGGACTAGCGGAGATACGCAGTATTTT.

This clonotype was observed a handful of times. This chain connects TRBV6-1 to TRBJ2-2; no clear D. Germline V gene sequence: CDR1 MNHNS, CDR2 SASEGT. The CDR3 loop spans 13 amino acids. Trimming stripped 7 bases from V and 0 bases from J, with 6 bases between. CDR3 bases: TGTGCCAGCACCCGCCCGAACACCGGGGAGCTGTTTTTT. The encoded protein is CASTRPNTGELFF.

V and J are TRBV6-1 and TRBJ1-5; tentatively, D is TRBD1 (5 bases). This CDR3 has 15 residues. CDR1 and CDR2 from the germline V gene are MNHNS and SASEGT. Trimming cost V 7 bases and J 6 bases, with 19 bases left between them. This CDR3 is CASTMAGGEVQPQHF. Here the CDR3 DNA reads TGTGCCAGCACCATGGCGGGGGGTGAGGTTCAGCCCCAGCATTTT.

This clonotype has ten or more counts. The chain couples TRBV6-5 to TRBJ2-5, with 7 bases fitting TRBD1. The CDR3 consists of 15 residues. Germline loops: CDR1 MNHEY, CDR2 SVGAGI. Germline trimming cut 6 bases from V and 3 bases from J; bases unmatched to any gene: 10. The CDR3 coding sequence is TGTGCCAGCAGCCACTCCGGGACAGAAAAAGAGACCCAGTACTTC. Its translation: CASSHSGTEKETQYF.

This clonotype has at least ten counts. The chain has TRBV6-5 and TRBJ1-5, with no clear D. V was cut by 2 bases and J by 3 bases, with 8 bases left in between. This CDR3 spans 14 amino acids. Germline CDR1 is MNHEY and CDR2 is SVGAGI. The CDR3 nucleotides are TGTGCCAGCAGTTACGGCCGGGACAATCAGCCCCAGCATTTT. Translated: CASSYGRDNQPQHF.

This clonotype was counted between two and nine times. This chain links TRBV7-8 with TRBJ2-2; D call uncertain. Trimming shortened V by 4 bases and J by 5 bases, and 17 bases separated the two germline ends. Germline CDR1 is SGHVS and CDR2 is FQNEAQ. The CDR3 loop spans 16 amino acids. The CDR3 DNA follows: TGTGCCAGCAGCTCGCATGCCAAGAACCCTACCGGGGAGCTGTTTTTT. Its protein is CASSSHAKNPTGELFF.

This clonotype was observed many times. This rearrangement joins TRBV16 to TRBJ1-3; D ambiguous. Trimming left V 0 bases short and J 0 bases short, with 6 bases between. The length of the CDR3 is 15 residues. The V gene's germline CDR1 is KGHSY and CDR2 FQNENV. CDR3 in amino acids: CASSQSGLSGNTIYF. The CDR3 nucleotides read TGTGCCAGCAGCCAATCGGGCCTCTCTGGAAACACCATATATTTT.

The sample holds many counts of this clonotype. The chain has TRBV7-9 and TRBJ2-7; D is undetermined. This CDR3 region has 12 residues. V gave up 5 bases and J gave up 6 bases, with 11 bases separating them. Germline loops: CDR1 SEHNR, CDR2 FQNEAQ (reference sequence). This CDR3 reads CASSQNPFEQYF. The DNA of the CDR3 is TGTGCCAGCAGCCAAAACCCCTTCGAGCAGTACTTC.

This clonotype was detected ten times or more. The genes are TRBV6-5 and TRBJ2-7, with D possibly matching TRBD1 (5 bases). V lost 8 bases and J 3 bases, leaving 8 bases between the germline ends. The CDR3 has 11 amino acids. Germline values: CDR1 MNHEY, CDR2 SVGAGI. The CDR3, as DNA: TGTGCCAGCGTAGGGGACTACGAGCAGTACTTC. It encodes CASVGDYEQYF.

This clonotype was observed at least ten times. The chain is built from TRBV6-5 and TRBJ1-2; 9 bases agree with TRBD1. The CDR3 contains 13 residues. The ends lost 5 bases at V and 6 bases at J; junction bases unmatched: 4. Germline lookup yields CDR1 MNHEY and CDR2 SVGAGI. The CDR3, as DNA: TGTGCCAGCAGTAACAGGGGGCGGGATGGCTACACCTTC. It encodes CASSNRGRDGYTF.

This clonotype has only a few counts. The chain couples TRBV3-1 to TRBJ2-5, with unresolved D. Trimming removed 3 bases from V and 0 bases from J, with 11 bases in between. The germline V gene has CDR1 LGHDT and CDR2 YNNKEL (reference sequence). The CDR3 is made up of 15 amino acids. This CDR3 is CASSQIISYQETQYF. The DNA for the CDR3 is TGTGCCAGCAGCCAGATAATATCGTACCAAGAGACCCAGTACTTC.

This clonotype was counted at least ten times. The rearrangement joins TRBV6-1 to TRBJ1-1, with 12 bases identical to TRBD1. The CDR3 sequence is 15 residues long. The V segment lost 6 bases and the J segment 10 bases; nucleotides outside the gene matches: 12. CDR1 is MNHNS and CDR2 is SASEGT in the germline V gene. CDR3 loop: CASSHRVRDRGPAFF. The CDR3 DNA reads as TGTGCCAGCAGCCACAGAGTCCGGGACAGGGGGCCAGCTTTCTTT.

The chain uses TRBV29-1 and TRBJ2-7, with 9 nucleotides matching TRBD1. The CDR3 totals 13 residues. The germline gives CDR1 SQVTM, CDR2 ANQGSEA. Trimming took 4 bases from V and 3 from J; bases not matched to a gene: 4. CDR3: CSVAGTGIYEQYF. The CDR3 DNA sequence: TGCAGCGTTGCCGGGACAGGGATCTACGAGCAGTACTTC.

The CDR3 nucleotides read TGCAGTGCTAGAGTAGGAGAGAATCACTATGGCTACACCTTC. This sequence encodes CSARVGENHYGYTF. The V and J genes are TRBV20-1 and TRBJ1-2; D unresolved. CDR1 is DFQATT, CDR2 SNEGSKA, per germline (reference sequence). Trimming pared 1 base from V and 3 bases from J, leaving 12 bases between. The CDR3 extends over 14 amino acids.

There are many counts of this clonotype. The chain couples TRBV27 to TRBJ2-5; 10 bases align to TRBD1. CDR1 is MNHEY and CDR2 is SMNVEV in the germline V gene (reference sequence). The CDR3 runs to 14 residues. Unmatched junction bases numbered 5, after V lost 6 bases and J lost 4 bases. CDR3 in amino acids: CASSSGTGVETQYF. The CDR3 nucleotides read TGTGCCAGCAGCTCCGGGACAGGGGTAGAGACCCAGTACTTC.

This clonotype occurred a few times. This chain uses TRBV13 with TRBJ2-7; D unclear. Trimming took off 0 bases at V and 5 bases at J, with 11 bases between the two ends. Germline lookup yields CDR1 PRHDT and CDR2 FYEKMQ (reference sequence). This CDR3 region has 14 residues. In DNA, the CDR3 is TGTGCCAGCAGCTTAGGCGGCCCTAGACACGAGCAGTACTTC. Translating it yields CASSLGGPRHEQYF.

This clonotype was found many times. V gene TRBV19 combines with J gene TRBJ1-5; unclear D gene. The germline gives CDR1 LNHDA, CDR2 SQIVND (reference sequence). V was cut by 6 bases and J by 1 base, with 13 bases left in between. The CDR3 has 15 amino acids. The CDR3 here is CASSTGPRSNQPQHF. The CDR3, as DNA: TGTGCCAGTAGCACCGGGCCCCGGAGCAATCAGCCCCAGCATTTT.

V gene TRBV12-3 or TRBV12-4 combines with J gene TRBJ2-5, with 9 bases that match TRBD1. The CDR3 covers 18 residues. J was trimmed by 0 bases and V by 10 bases; bases with no gene match: 18. Written as DNA, the CDR3 is TGTGCCAACAGGAAAGGGGGACAGGGTGATTGGTACCAAGAGACCCAGTACTTC. It translates to CANRKGGQGDWYQETQYF.

This clonotype has ten or more counts. V usage is TRBV5-1 and J usage is TRBJ1-1, with 11 bases identical to TRBD1. The CDR3 spans 16 residues. Germline V gives CDR1 SGHRS, CDR2 YFSETQ. V shed 6 bases, J shed 4 bases, and the junction held 11 bases outside the gene matches. The CDR3 DNA follows: TGCGCCAGCACGAACTCGGGACAGGGGGGAAGCACTGAAGCTTTCTTT. It encodes CASTNSGQGGSTEAFF.

In this sample, this clonotype turned up many times. The rearrangement links TRBV20-1 to TRBJ2-2; D may be TRBD2 (5 bases). V lost 4 bases, J lost 7 bases, and 16 bases lay in between. The CDR3 extends over 14 amino acids. CDR1 and CDR2 (germline): DFQATT, SNEGSKA (reference sequence). CDR3 sequence (DNA): TGCAGTGCTATGACCCGAGGGCGCAGCGGGGAGCTGTTTTTT. This encodes CSAMTRGRSGELFF.

This clonotype was seen only a few times. This chain uses TRBV6-1 with TRBJ1-2; weak D call: TRBD1 (5 bases). The CDR3 is 13 residues long. Trimming shortened V by 0 bases and J by 5 bases, and 7 bases separated the two germline ends. Germline lookup yields CDR1 MNHNS and CDR2 SASEGT. Written as DNA, the CDR3 is TGTGCCAGCAGTGAAGCGGGGACTTATGGCTACACCTTC. This sequence encodes CASSEAGTYGYTF.

This clonotype was recorded at least ten times. The chain is built from TRBV28 and TRBJ1-1; tentatively, D is TRBD1 (5 bases). V was cut by 5 bases and J by 0 bases, with 13 bases left in between. CDR1 and CDR2 from the germline V gene are MDHEN and SYDVKM. This CDR3 has 15 residues. This CDR3 is CASSPMGEMNTEAFF. DNA for the CDR3: TGTGCCAGCAGTCCGATGGGGGAGATGAACACTGAAGCTTTCTTT.